This T cell receptor beta chain appears in the sequencing data of a study of T cell repertoires in cytomegalovirus infection. Study-level background: Used in the study were CMV epitopes, some recently identified and HLA-C-restricted, others well-studied and HLA-B-restricted. Indicated by public TCR beta signatures were CMV infection and matching HLA type.

Concerning this clonotype: Its antigen is undetermined.

Findings of the study overall: Predominance within the ex vivo response was attributable to HLA-C-restricted CMV-specific TCR beta clonotypes.

TCRdb analysed the reads with MiXCR anew, one entry per CDR3 protein. Of approximately 220,000 distinct CDR3 sequences in the sample, 35% to 40% were seen once. The V and J ends lost 0 bases and 2 bases respectively, with 14 bases between them. CDR3 size: 16 residues. CDR1 and CDR2 from the germline V gene are MGHRA and YSYEKL. This TCR derives from a human donor in good health (CMV status not recorded). Some clones in this sample may be carry-over from other donors' samples. Sequencing was performed on CD8+ T cells from cultured PBMCs, taken from culture after CMV antigen stimulation. V usage is TRBV4-1 and J usage is TRBJ2-7; D tentatively reads TRBD1 or TRBD2 (5 bases each). In nucleotides, the CDR3 is TGCGCCAGCAGCCAAGATTTAGGGACGGAACCCTACGAGCAGTACTTC. It translates to CASSQDLGTEPYEQYF.